The clone carrying this T cell receptor beta chain appeared a few times. Its specificity is unknown. This specimen belongs to a study of CD8 T cells in ankylosing spondylitis. Overall study results and limits: Reportedly, significant enrichment of disease-linked clones occurred in matched ankylosing spondylitis synovial fluid.

TCRdb recomputed calls from the 5' RACE reads with MiXCR, one row per CDR3 protein. The sample has around 250,000 distinct CDR3 sequences; 9.5% to 12% are singletons. The sequence was collected from a male donor with ankylosing spondylitis or in good health (not recorded which). The sample taken for sequencing was blood, either unsorted or a sorted T cell fraction (not recorded which).

DNA for the CDR3: TGTGCCAGCAGCTTGATGACAGGAGAGACCCAGTACTTC. Its protein is CASSLMTGETQYF. The rearrangement joins TRBV11-2 to TRBJ2-5; possibly TRBD1 for D (6 bases). With 3 bases removed from V and 4 bases from J, the gap between germline ends came to 9 bases. CDR3 length equals 13 residues. Germline values: CDR1 SGHAT, CDR2 FQNNGV.